The 24 T cell receptor beta chains reported below all come from one sample, sequenced in a study of blood T cell repertoires in COVID-19. TCRdb keeps only in-frame clones here, not all; method: immunoSEQ multiplex PCR. The top ten hold approximately 4.8% of the sample, which has roughly 70,000 clones, 85% to 95% seen once. Specimen: peripheral blood. The receptor source for this set is a woman aged 55 to 70 with active COVID-19.

The rearrangement links TRBV5-1 to TRBJ1-5; 7 bases line up with TRBD1. CDR1 is SGHRS, CDR2 YFSETQ, per germline. The CDR3 consists of 14 residues. V shed 4 bases and J 4 bases; nucleotides not matched to a gene: 5. In nucleotides, the CDR3 is TGCGCCAGCAGCACTGGACAGGAAAATCAGCCCCAGCATTTT. Protein: CASSTGQENQPQHF.

The V call is TRBV6-1, the J call TRBJ2-7, with a tentative D call TRBD2 (6 bases). CDR1 MNHNS and CDR2 SASEGT come from the germline V gene. This CDR3 region has 15 residues. V was pared by 1 base and J by 2 bases, with 12 bases between. The CDR3 DNA reads as TGTGCCAGCAGTGAAGGCGGCGCGGGACCCTACGAGCAGTACTTC. This encodes CASSEGGAGPYEQYF.

A word on this clone: At one of its ends the junction is not consistent with the germline gene, which may arise from a read error. The chain combines TRBV19 with TRBJ2-7, with 7 bases aligning to TRBD1. This CDR3 is 14 amino acids long. Germline assignment: CDR1 LNHDA and CDR2 SQIVND (reference sequence). In DNA form, the CDR3 reads TGTGCCAGCAGTACAAACAGGGGAAGCTACGAGCAGTACTTC. This gives the protein CASSTNRGSYEQYF.

The V call is TRBV7-2, the J call TRBJ2-5; D gene ambiguous. Germline-derived CDR1 and CDR2 are SGHTA and FQGNSA. The V gene lost 0 bases and the J gene lost 1 base, with 9 bases spanning the gap. CDR3 size: 15 residues. The DNA of the CDR3 is TGTGCCAGCAGCTTAGCATCCGTGTCCCAAGAGACCCAGTACTTC. Residues: CASSLASVSQETQYF.

In this sample, this clone turned up a few times. The rearrangement uses TRBV11-3 and TRBJ1-1, with D possibly matching TRBD1 (5 bases). The CDR3 spans 13 residues. V was clipped by 2 bases and J by 4 bases, with 8 bases between them. Germline V gives CDR1 SGHNT, CDR2 YENEEA. The CDR3 nucleotides read TGTGCCAGCAGCTTAACAGGTCTCACTGAAGCTTTCTTT. Residues: CASSLTGLTEAFF.

The V call is TRBV6-6, the J call TRBJ2-5, with 7 bases identical to TRBD1. Germline values: CDR1 MNHNY, CDR2 SVGAGI (reference sequence). The J segment lost 2 bases and the V segment lost 8 bases, leaving 5 bases of the junction unmatched. The CDR3 covers 13 residues. The DNA of the CDR3 is TGTGCCAGCCGGGACAGCGCACAAGAGACCCAGTACTTC. Translation: CASRDSAQETQYF.

This chain uses TRBV11-2 with TRBJ1-6; perhaps TRBD1 as D (6 bases). The CDR3 runs to 14 residues. Per germline, CDR1 SGHAT and CDR2 FQNNGV. The V gene lost 1 base and the J gene lost 6 bases, with 7 bases spanning the gap. The CDR3: CASSLAGVNSPLHF. For the CDR3, the DNA is TGTGCCAGCAGCTTAGCAGGGGTTAATTCACCCCTCCACTTT.

The chain couples TRBV28 to TRBJ2-3; tentative D call: TRBD2 (6 bases). The CDR3 runs 15 residues. Germline V gene data show CDR1 as MDHEN and CDR2 as SYDVKM. The V gene lost 5 bases and the J gene lost 14 bases, with 26 bases spanning the gap. The CDR3 loop reads CASSPTGATALSPYF. The CDR3 DNA is TGTGCCAGCAGTCCGACGGGAGCCACCGCTCTGAGTCCGTATTTT.

The rearrangement links TRBV2 to TRBJ1-5; a weak D match, TRBD1 (6 bases). Trimming took off 3 bases at V and 5 bases at J, with 11 bases between the two ends. The CDR3 has 14 amino acids. Per germline, CDR1 SNHLY and CDR2 FYNNEI. The chain's CDR3 is CASSDRGFYQPQHF. CDR3 nucleotide sequence: TGTGCCAGCAGTGACAGGGGCTTCTATCAGCCCCAGCATTTT.

This rearrangement joins TRBV28 to TRBJ2-3; tentatively, D is TRBD1 (6 bases). The V and J ends lost 6 bases and 9 bases respectively, with 13 bases between them. The CDR3 loop spans 12 amino acids. Looked up from germline, CDR1 is MDHEN and CDR2 is SYDVKM. Written as DNA, the CDR3 is TGTGCCAGCAGGACAGGAGGAGACACGCAGTATTTT. Protein: CASRTGGDTQYF.

The chain employs TRBV5-1 and TRBJ2-7; D may be TRBD1 (6 bases). The length of the CDR3 is 14 residues. Between the trimmed V and J ends, which lost 3 bases and 4 bases, there was a span of 14 bases. In germline, CDR1 is SGHRS, CDR2 YFSETQ. CDR3 in amino acids: CASSSRQEGYEQYF. The CDR3 bases are TGCGCCAGCAGCTCGAGACAGGAAGGATACGAGCAGTACTTC.

V and J are TRBV5-8 and TRBJ1-1; D gene unclear. V was cut by 1 base and J by 0 bases, with 10 bases left in between. Germline V gene sequence: CDR1 SGHTS, CDR2 YDEGEE. The CDR3 loop spans 15 amino acids. The CDR3 here is CASSLTTTMNTEAFF. The DNA of the CDR3 is TGTGCCAGCAGCTTGACTACTACAATGAACACTGAAGCTTTCTTT.

This clone was recorded only once. The chain combines TRBV2 with TRBJ2-5; possible D gene TRBD1, 6 bases. Germline CDR1 and CDR2: SNHLY and FYNNEI. Trimming left V 3 bases short and J 7 bases short, with 15 bases between. CDR3 length equals 14 residues. CDR3 nucleotides: TGTGCCAGCAGTGAGGCAGGGGCGGGCGGGACCCAGTACTTC. The encoded protein is CASSEAGAGGTQYF.

The rearrangement links TRBV19 to TRBJ1-1; 7 nucleotides align to TRBD1. The germline gives CDR1 LNHDA, CDR2 SQIVND (reference sequence). V shed 7 bases, J shed 1 base, and the junction held 9 bases outside the gene matches. The CDR3 extends over 15 amino acids. This chain's CDR3 is CASNFRGQPNTEAFF. The CDR3 DNA sequence: TGTGCCAGTAATTTTCGGGGACAGCCGAACACTGAAGCTTTCTTT.

This chain joins TRBV5-4 and TRBJ2-5, with 7 bases lining up with TRBD1. Germline loops: CDR1 SGHNT, CDR2 YYREEE (reference sequence). The CDR3 has 16 amino acids. The V segment lost 4 bases and the J segment 4 bases; nucleotides outside the gene matches: 13. This CDR3 is CASSIYSGTVGETQYF. The CDR3 DNA reads as TGTGCCAGCAGCATATATTCCGGGACAGTGGGAGAGACCCAGTACTTC. Drawing the rest from reference TRBV5-4 and TRBJ2-5, the complete variable domain is ETGVTQSPTHLIKTRGQQVTLRCSSQSGHNTVSWYQQALGQGPQFIFQYYREEENGRGNFPPRFSGLQFPNYSSELNVNALELDDSALYLCASSIYSGTVGETQYFGPGTRLLVL.

This rearrangement joins TRBV5-6 to TRBJ2-5, with 14 bases aligning to TRBD2. Germline V gene sequence: CDR1 SGHDT, CDR2 YYEEEE. The junction had 7 bases not matched to a gene; V was cut back by 0 bases and J by 3 bases. The CDR3 totals 18 residues. The CDR3 DNA sequence: TGTGCCAGCAGCTTGGGTTTTCTGGGACTAGCGGGAGAAGAGACCCAGTACTTC. It specifies CASSLGFLGLAGEETQYF.

This chain joins TRBV5-6 and TRBJ2-3, with D possibly TRBD2 on 6 matching bases. The CDR3 sequence is 17 residues long. In germline, CDR1 is SGHDT, CDR2 YYEEEE. V lost 0 bases, J lost 0 bases, and 14 bases lay in between. The CDR3, as DNA: TGTGCCAGCAGCTTGGTTCCGGCGGGATCTAGCACAGATACGCAGTATTTT. This sequence encodes CASSLVPAGSSTDTQYF.

This chain uses TRBV18 with TRBJ1-6; the match to TRBD1 covers 7 bases. With V trimmed by 3 bases and J by 8 bases, 4 bases remained unmatched. The CDR3 loop spans 14 amino acids. CDR1 is KGHSH, CDR2 LQKENI, per germline. As DNA, the CDR3 is TGTGCCAGCTCACCTACAGGGGAGGATTCACCCCTCCACTTT. Protein sequence: CASSPTGEDSPLHF.

Only a few counts were recorded for this clone. The genes are TRBV27 and TRBJ2-7; no clear D. V was clipped by 10 bases and J by 6 bases, with 10 bases between them. The CDR3 consists of 10 residues. Germline V gene sequence: CDR1 MNHEY, CDR2 SMNVEV (reference sequence). The CDR3 nucleotides are TGTGCCATCTGGTGCGGCGAGCAGTACTTC. Translated: CAIWCGEQYF.

The chain recombines TRBV19 with TRBJ2-7; 14 bases fit TRBD2. Losses at the gene ends were 5 bases for V and 4 bases for J; bases not matched to a gene: 7. This CDR3 is 16 amino acids long. Germline CDR1 and CDR2: LNHDA and SQIVND (reference sequence). The CDR3 sequence is CASSARTSGRTYEQYF. CDR3 sequence (DNA): TGTGCCAGTAGTGCGCGGACTAGCGGGAGGACTTACGAGCAGTACTTC.

The rearrangement uses TRBV5-1 and TRBJ2-2; 8 bases are shared with TRBD2. V shed 2 bases and J 4 bases; nucleotides not matched to a gene: 10. CDR1 and CDR2 (germline): SGHRS, YFSETQ. The CDR3 is 17 amino acids. The CDR3 spells CASSLRRGGRTTGELFF. CDR3 nucleotide sequence: TGCGCCAGCAGCTTAAGACGCGGCGGGAGGACCACCGGGGAGCTGTTTTTT.

This sequence joins TRBV3-1 (or the pseudogene TRBV3-2) and TRBJ1-1; 7 bases match TRBD1. The CDR3 is 16 amino acids. V was clipped by 5 bases and J by 2 bases; unmatched bases: 11. Looked up from germline, CDR1 is LGHDT and CDR2 is YNNKEL (reference sequence). The CDR3 bases are TGTGCCAGCAGCGGGGCTCCGGGACAGAAAAACACTGAAGCTTTCTTT. Protein product: CASSGAPGQKNTEAFF.

The chain's CDR3 is CASSPGTVNPNTIYF. CDR3 nucleotides: TGCGCCAGCAGCCCGGGGACAGTTAACCCAAACACCATATATTTT. V usage is TRBV5-1 and J usage is TRBJ1-3; 7 bases are shared with TRBD1. The V segment lost 4 bases and the J segment 6 bases; nucleotides outside the gene matches: 10. CDR1 is SGHRS and CDR2 is YFSETQ in the germline V gene. CDR3 length equals 15 residues.

This chain joins TRBV2 and TRBJ2-3, with D possibly being TRBD1 (6 bases). Germline loops: CDR1 SNHLY, CDR2 FYNNEI. The CDR3 loop spans 15 amino acids. The ends were cut back, 11 bases at V and 1 base at J, with 19 bases in the middle. The CDR3 nucleotides read TGTGCCTCCAATTACCGCAGGGGCCGCACAGATACGCAGTATTTT. Translation gives CASNYRRGRTDTQYF.